This T cell receptor beta chain was sequenced for a study of control samples from healthy donors and cancer patients. Data came from immunoSEQ multiplex PCR; TCRdb stores just in-frame clones and leaves some out. This sample has about 180,000 clones, with almost 90% found just once. Trimming pared 0 bases from V and 1 base from J, leaving 10 bases between. Germline CDR1 SGDLS, CDR2 YYNGEE. CDR3 length: 15 residues. This chain links TRBV9 with TRBJ2-5, with D possibly being TRBD2 (5 bases). Material for sequencing was blood. The TCR sequence derives from a woman between 50 and 59 years old in good health. CDR3: CASSVGQRAQETQYF. The CDR3 nucleotides are TGTGCCAGCAGCGTAGGCCAGAGGGCCCAAGAGACCCAGTACTTC.